The rows below give T cell receptor beta chains drawn from one sample of a study of T cells after yellow fever vaccination. TCRdb reprocessed the 5' RACE reads via MiXCR and lists one record per CDR3 protein. In the table there are under 500,000 distinct CDR3 sequences, under 20% of which are singletons. Sequenced here: PBMCs, sampled before the yellow fever booster vaccination. These TCRs come from a man between 18 and 29 years old who received the YFV17D yellow fever vaccine. CDR3s include the opening cysteine and the closing phenylalanine or tryptophan. Each record gives: D gene, clone size, J gene, V gene, CDR3 protein, CDR3 DNA. A D gene is named only where the DNA matches it firmly. Clone size is given for some rows only: seen once, a few or many times, or a class if the clone is expanded.

d_call: TRBD2
clone_size: -
j_call: TRBJ2-5
v_call: TRBV30
cdr3_aa: CAWSPPAGEETQYF
cdr3_nt: TGTGCCTGGAGTCCCCCAGCGGGGGAGGAGACCCAGTACTTC

d_call: -
clone_size: -
j_call: TRBJ2-7
v_call: TRBV20-1
cdr3_aa: CSASDRRVQKVEQYF
cdr3_nt: TGCAGTGCTAGCGACAGGCGTGTGCAAAAAGTCGAGCAGTACTTC

d_call: -
clone_size: few
j_call: TRBJ1-2
v_call: TRBV20-1
cdr3_aa: CSAPDRNGGYTF
cdr3_nt: TGCAGTGCTCCTGACAGGAACGGGGGCTACACCTTC

d_call: TRBD1
clone_size: few
j_call: TRBJ2-5
v_call: TRBV5-1
cdr3_aa: CASRRQGNQETQYF
cdr3_nt: TGCGCCAGCAGAAGACAGGGGAACCAAGAGACCCAGTACTTC

d_call: -
clone_size: few
j_call: TRBJ2-7
v_call: TRBV20-1
cdr3_aa: CSARGDKAYEQCF
cdr3_nt: TGCAGTGCTAGAGGGGACAAGGCCTACGAGCAGTGCTTC

d_call: -
clone_size: many
j_call: TRBJ1-2
v_call: TRBV29-1
cdr3_aa: CSVERGIENYGYTF
cdr3_nt: TGCAGCGTTGAGAGAGGTATTGAAAACTATGGCTACACCTTC

d_call: -
clone_size: -
j_call: TRBJ2-5
v_call: TRBV6-6
cdr3_aa: CASRNPGLAQETQYF
cdr3_nt: TGTGCCAGCAGGAACCCTGGACTCGCCCAAGAGACCCAGTACTTC

d_call: -
clone_size: few
j_call: TRBJ1-2
v_call: TRBV4-3
cdr3_aa: CASSQDHRSSGGYTF
cdr3_nt: TGCGCCAGCAGCCAAGATCACAGAAGTTCGGGGGGCTACACCTTC

d_call: -
clone_size: -
j_call: TRBJ2-1
v_call: TRBV2
cdr3_aa: CASSAGQTGSQFF
cdr3_nt: TGTGCCAGCAGTGCGGGGCAAACAGGGTCTCAGTTCTTC

d_call: TRBD1
clone_size: -
j_call: TRBJ1-2
v_call: TRBV4-3
cdr3_aa: CASSQGTGRGRNYGYTF
cdr3_nt: TGCGCCAGCAGCCAAGGGACAGGGAGAGGGAGAAACTATGGCTACACCTTC

d_call: -
clone_size: few
j_call: TRBJ2-7
v_call: TRBV5-6
cdr3_aa: CASSSTGTAYEQYF
cdr3_nt: TGTGCCAGCAGCTCCACCGGGACTGCCTACGAGCAGTACTTC

d_call: -
clone_size: few
j_call: TRBJ1-2
v_call: TRBV5-1
cdr3_aa: CASSLRQGLNGYTF
cdr3_nt: TGCGCCAGCAGCTTGCGGCAGGGGTTAAACGGCTACACCTTC

d_call: TRBD2
clone_size: -
j_call: TRBJ2-5
v_call: TRBV3-1
cdr3_aa: CASSLSAGGRETQYF
cdr3_nt: TGTGCCAGCAGCCTGTCAGCGGGGGGGCGGGAGACCCAGTACTTC

d_call: -
clone_size: -
j_call: TRBJ1-2
v_call: TRBV6-5
cdr3_aa: CASSNRAANYGYTF
cdr3_nt: TGTGCCAGCAGTAACCGGGCAGCTAACTATGGCTACACCTTC

d_call: -
clone_size: -
j_call: TRBJ1-2
v_call: TRBV20-1
cdr3_aa: CSARDRVGVRGYTF
cdr3_nt: TGCAGTGCTAGAGATAGGGTGGGGGTTCGCGGCTACACCTTC

d_call: TRBD2
clone_size: -
j_call: TRBJ2-7
v_call: TRBV6-1
cdr3_aa: CASENSGGENEQYF
cdr3_nt: TGTGCCAGCGAAAATAGCGGGGGGGAAAACGAGCAGTACTTC

d_call: -
clone_size: -
j_call: TRBJ1-1
v_call: TRBV29-1
cdr3_aa: CSAGRGAGTEAFF
cdr3_nt: TGCAGCGCCGGGCGGGGGGCTGGAACTGAAGCTTTCTTT

d_call: -
clone_size: few
j_call: TRBJ2-7
v_call: TRBV7-9
cdr3_aa: CASSKRDANEQYF
cdr3_nt: TGTGCCAGCAGCAAACGGGACGCCAACGAGCAGTACTTC

d_call: -
clone_size: few
j_call: TRBJ2-6
v_call: TRBV14
cdr3_aa: CASSLDCCSGANVLTF
cdr3_nt: TGTGCCAGCAGCTTGGACTGCTGCTCTGGGGCCAACGTCCTGACTTTC

d_call: TRBD1
clone_size: -
j_call: TRBJ1-2
v_call: TRBV4-1
cdr3_aa: CASSQPTRRQGLRGYTF
cdr3_nt: TGCGCCAGCAGCCAACCTACCCGTCGACAGGGACTGAGGGGCTACACCTTC

d_call: TRBD2
clone_size: once
j_call: TRBJ2-5
v_call: TRBV20-1
cdr3_aa: CSANGLAVQETQYF
cdr3_nt: TGCAGTGCTAACGGACTAGCGGTACAAGAGACCCAGTACTTC

d_call: -
clone_size: -
j_call: TRBJ1-5
v_call: TRBV4-1
cdr3_aa: CASSQSGIGANQPQHF
cdr3_nt: TGCGCCAGCAGCCAATCTGGGATTGGGGCCAATCAGCCCCAGCATTTT